These 20 T cell receptor beta chains share one sample of origin, sequenced in a study of radiotherapy plus CTLA-4 blockade in lung cancer. TCRdb's copy holds only in-frame clones and misses some; the assay was immunoSEQ multiplex PCR. Counted here are roughly 78,000 clones, more than 75% occurring once; the ten biggest clones make up about 6.6%. Sequenced here: peripheral blood, sampled from a patient treated with radiotherapy plus ipilimumab. Receptors originate from a human donor with non-small cell lung cancer who had a complete response to radiotherapy plus ipilimumab.

This chain's CDR3 is CASSPERDGNGYTF. For the CDR3, the DNA is TGTGCCAGCAGTCCCGAGAGGGACGGGAATGGCTACACCTTC. The V and J genes are TRBV28 and TRBJ1-2, with D perhaps TRBD1 (5 bases). V gave up 5 bases and J gave up 6 bases, with 16 bases separating them. Per germline, CDR1 MDHEN and CDR2 SYDVKM. This CDR3 is built from 14 residues.

This rearrangement joins TRBV2 to TRBJ2-7; D not resolved. Trimming took 7 bases from V and 0 from J, leaving 7 bases between them. Germline loops: CDR1 SNHLY, CDR2 FYNNEI. The length of the CDR3 is 12 residues. DNA of the CDR3: TGTGCCAGCATGCCCAGCTCCTACGAGCAGTACGTC. Protein sequence: CASMPSSYEQYV.

This chain uses TRBV5-1 with TRBJ2-6; no clear D. The CDR3 has 15 residues. Germline V lookup: CDR1 SGHRS, CDR2 YFSETQ. Trimming shortened V by 4 bases and J by 0 bases, and 8 bases separated the two germline ends. The CDR3 DNA reads as TGCGCCAGCAGCGATAGGATCTCTGGGGCCAACGTCCTGACTTTC. This codes for CASSDRISGANVLTF.

This rearrangement joins TRBV18 to TRBJ2-5, with D perhaps being TRBD1 or TRBD2 (5 bases each). V lost 6 bases and J 0 bases, leaving 14 bases between the germline ends. The length of the CDR3 is 15 residues. CDR1 and CDR2 from the germline V gene are KGHSH and LQKENI. CDR3 residues: CASSQGTEDQETQYF. The CDR3 DNA reads as TGTGCCAGCTCTCAGGGAACGGAGGACCAAGAGACCCAGTACTTC.

The chain couples TRBV9 to TRBJ2-3; the D gene is possibly TRBD2 (6 bases). The V end lost 0 bases, the J end lost 4 bases, and 15 bases lay between the germline ends. The CDR3 runs 16 residues. From germline, CDR1 is SGDLS and CDR2 YYNGEE. The CDR3 DNA sequence: TGTGCCAGCAGCGTAGAGGGGACTGGGAATTCAGATACGCAGTATTTT. Translating gives CASSVEGTGNSDTQYF.

The chain carries TRBV14 and TRBJ2-1; no clear D gene. The CDR3 is 15 amino acids. The germline gives CDR1 SGHDN, CDR2 FVKESK. The germline V and J ends were trimmed by 4 bases and 8 bases, with 18 bases remaining between them. CDR3 loop: CASSRLGPSGDEQFF. In nucleotides, the CDR3 is TGTGCCAGCAGCCGGCTGGGCCCCTCAGGCGATGAGCAGTTCTTC.

This sequence joins TRBV5-6 and TRBJ1-6; possible D gene TRBD1, 6 bases. Trimming left V 4 bases short and J 1 base short, with 21 bases between. The germline CDR1 and CDR2 sequences are SGHDT and YYEEEE. This CDR3 is 19 amino acids long. Here the CDR3 DNA reads TGTGCCAGCAGCCGAGGGTCCGCAGGGGTTCAATCCTATAATTCACCCCTCCACTTT. This translates into CASSRGSAGVQSYNSPLHF.

The rearrangement joins TRBV5-1 to TRBJ2-2; D unresolved. Germline V gene lookup returns CDR1 SGHRS and CDR2 YFSETQ. Trimming removed 0 bases at V and 6 bases at J, with 6 bases between. The length of the CDR3 is 13 residues. In DNA form, the CDR3 reads TGCGCCAGCAGCTTGGCCTGGGCCGGGGAGCTGTTTTTT. This sequence encodes CASSLAWAGELFF.

The V and J genes are TRBV6-5 and TRBJ1-2; weak D call: TRBD1 (5 bases). The CDR3 consists of 14 residues. Trimming took off 6 bases at V and 2 bases at J, with 13 bases between the two ends. Germline assignment: CDR1 MNHEY and CDR2 SVGAGI. The CDR3 region has the DNA TGTGCCAGCAGGTCAGGAGGGGAGAACTATGGCTACACCTTC. This translates into CASRSGGENYGYTF.

V and J are TRBV4-3 and TRBJ1-3; D is undetermined. Germline assignment: CDR1 LGHNA and CDR2 YSLEER. Trimming took 1 base from V and 0 from J, leaving 10 bases between them. The CDR3 covers 16 residues. The CDR3 DNA follows: TGCGCCAGCAGCCAAGGGGAGGGAAACTCTGGAAACACCATATATTTT. It is translated as CASSQGEGNSGNTIYF.

The genes are TRBV12-5 and TRBJ1-5; D is unclear. Trimming cost V 2 bases and J 10 bases, with 15 bases left between them. Germline CDR1 is LGHNT and CDR2 is FRNRAP. There are 14 residues in the CDR3. CDR3 sequence: CASGLIQGGSPQHF. The CDR3, as DNA: TGTGCTAGTGGTTTGATACAAGGAGGTTCTCCCCAGCATTTT.

The chain uses TRBV6-4 and TRBJ2-2; D remains ambiguous. The CDR3 length is 15 residues. Germline V CDR1 and CDR2: MRHNA, SNTAGT. V lost 0 bases and J 6 bases, leaving 11 bases between the germline ends. The CDR3 sequence: CASSDSITGSGELFF. The CDR3 DNA follows: TGTGCCAGCAGTGACTCGATAACGGGTTCCGGGGAGCTGTTTTTT.

V is TRBV27 and J is TRBJ1-2; no firm D call. CDR1 is MNHEY and CDR2 is SMNVEV in the germline V gene (reference sequence). The CDR3 covers 13 residues. Trimming took off 2 bases at V and 4 bases at J, with 8 bases between the two ends. This CDR3 is CASSLGGSYGYTF. CDR3 nucleotide sequence: TGTGCCAGCAGTTTAGGTGGCAGCTATGGCTACACCTTC.

The V gene is TRBV9, the J gene TRBJ2-2, with D perhaps matching TRBD2 (5 bases). The CDR3 sequence is 13 residues long. The germline V gene has CDR1 SGDLS and CDR2 YYNGEE. V was clipped by 9 bases and J by 5 bases, with 14 bases between them. The DNA for the CDR3 is TGTGCCACCGGACGGACTTTTACCGGGGAGCTGTTTTTT. Translated: CATGRTFTGELFF.

This chain links TRBV9 with TRBJ1-4, with D tentatively TRBD1 (6 bases). CDR1 is SGDLS, CDR2 YYNGEE, per germline. V dropped 3 bases and J dropped 5 bases, with 14 bases sitting between them. This CDR3 comprises 15 residues. CDR3 in amino acids: CASSARGGVNEKLFF. The CDR3 DNA is TGTGCCAGCAGCGCCCGAGGGGGGGTGAATGAAAAACTGTTTTTT.

The chain uses TRBV7-9 and TRBJ1-2, with D uncertain. CDR1 and CDR2 from the germline V gene are SEHNR and FQNEAQ (reference sequence). Trimming removed 0 bases from V and 4 bases from J, with 12 bases in between. The CDR3 extends over 15 amino acids. CDR3 protein: CASSLAGAVSYGYTF. The CDR3 coding sequence is TGTGCCAGCAGCTTAGCCGGTGCAGTCTCCTATGGCTACACCTTC.

CDR3 sequence reads: CASRHGQNYGYTF. The CDR3 DNA reads as TGTGCCAGCAGGCACGGACAGAACTATGGCTACACCTTC. The chain employs TRBV28 and TRBJ1-2; D perhaps matches TRBD1 (6 bases). The V gene's germline CDR1 is MDHEN and CDR2 SYDVKM. Between the trimmed V and J ends, which lost 6 bases and 2 bases, there was a span of 10 bases. The CDR3 contains 13 residues.

This clone is judged medium-sized. The rearrangement joins TRBV9 to TRBJ2-4; maybe TRBD2 (5 bases). The CDR3 contains 13 residues. Germline CDR1 and CDR2: SGDLS and YYNGEE. Trimming pared 7 bases from V and 9 bases from J, leaving 17 bases between. Written as DNA, the CDR3 is TGTGCCAGCGAACCTAACGGAGGAGGCATTCAGTACTTC. Protein sequence: CASEPNGGGIQYF.

The chain has TRBV19 and TRBJ2-1; 13 positions match TRBD2. CDR1 and CDR2 (germline): LNHDA, SQIVND (reference sequence). The CDR3 extends over 14 amino acids. The J segment lost 3 bases and the V segment lost 9 bases, leaving 2 bases of the junction unmatched. CDR3 nucleotide sequence: TGTGCCAGCGGACTAGCGGGAGTCTACAATGAGCAGTTCTTC. It codes for CASGLAGVYNEQFF.

This clone was counted a few times. The chain links TRBV19 to TRBJ1-3; D is unresolved. The CDR3 extends over 16 amino acids. Germline V CDR1 and CDR2: LNHDA, SQIVND (reference sequence). Trimming pared 5 bases from V and 4 bases from J, leaving 18 bases between. This chain's CDR3 is CASSPRLQAAGNTIYF. The CDR3 nucleotides are TGTGCCAGTAGTCCCAGACTCCAAGCGGCAGGAAACACCATATATTTT.